This TCR beta chain was found in a study of shared clonotypes between healthy human individuals. The unsorted samples had 70 million to 100 million PBMCs used for genomic DNA. There are 13 residues in the CDR3. Germline values: CDR1 MDHEN, CDR2 SYDVKM. Trimming removed 7 bases from V and 3 bases from J; junction bases left unmatched: 5. Produced via immunoSEQ multiplex PCR; TCRdb's table is partial and in-frame only. The table lists roughly 450,000 clones, around 74% of them singletons, with 13% in the top ten. V usage is TRBV28 and J usage is TRBJ2-7; the match to TRBD1 covers 8 bases. Sequenced input: PBMCs. This sequence was found in a woman between 35 and 50 years old in good health. Some clones in this sample may be carry-over from other donors' samples. CDR3: CASNRDRNYEQYF. The DNA for the CDR3 is TGTGCCAGCAACCGGGACAGGAACTACGAGCAGTACTTC.